What follows are 8 T cell receptor beta chains derived from one specimen sequenced in a study of cytomegalovirus exposure and HLA in healthy donors. 13 Jbeta primers and 60 Vbeta primers were used for the PCR. Repertoires were generated with immunoSEQ multiplex PCR, while TCRdb's copy carries only in-frame clones and drops some. This table holds some 200,000 clones, about 13% found once. Source material: PBMCs. The origin of the receptors is a man aged 50 to 60 in good health and CMV-seropositive.

This clone was seen only a few times. The V call is TRBV6-5, the J call TRBJ1-5, with a possible D match to TRBD1 (5 bases). CDR1 and CDR2 (germline): MNHEY, SVGAGI. The CDR3 covers 13 residues. V was pared by 6 bases and J by 3 bases, with 9 bases between. CDR3 bases: TGTGCCAGCAGACGACAGTTCAATCAGCCCCAGCATTTT. This sequence encodes CASRRQFNQPQHF.

This clone was seen a handful of times. The V and J genes are TRBV6-5 and TRBJ1-1, with a tentative D call TRBD1 (5 bases). Trimming removed 1 base at V and 13 bases at J, with 16 bases between. Germline CDR1 and CDR2: MNHEY and SVGAGI. CDR3 size: 13 residues. The DNA for the CDR3 is TGTGCCAGCAGTTACTGGTCAGGGAATTATGGTTTCTTT. This codes for CASSYWSGNYGFF.

A word on this clone: The junction departs from germline at one end; a sequencing error may be responsible. The chain carries TRBV29-1 and TRBJ1-1; D call uncertain. Germline V gives CDR1 SQVTM, CDR2 ANQGSEA. The CDR3 is 14 residues long. CDR3 DNA sequence: TGCAGCGTAAAAATACGGAGCGGGAACCCTGAAGCTTTCTTT. Amino acid sequence: CSVKIRSGNPEAFF.

In its sample, this clone was seen a few times. The genes are TRBV2 and TRBJ1-5; D might be TRBD1 (6 bases). Germline V gene data show CDR1 as SNHLY and CDR2 as FYNNEI. V was trimmed by 2 bases and J by 4 bases, leaving 15 bases between them. The CDR3 has 16 residues. This CDR3 is CASSETRLQGNQPQHF. The CDR3 DNA reads as TGTGCCAGCAGTGAAACGAGGTTACAGGGTAATCAGCCCCAGCATTTT.

This clone was detected a few times. The V and J genes are TRBV29-1 and TRBJ2-3, with 7 bases identical to TRBD2. V lost 0 bases to trimming and J lost 6 bases; unmatched junction nucleotides: 6. This CDR3 comprises 14 residues. CDR1 and CDR2 (germline): SQVTM, ANQGSEA. CDR3 nucleotide sequence: TGCAGCGTTGAAGATCGGGCGGGAGAGGATACGCAGTATTTT. Residues: CSVEDRAGEDTQYF.

This clone showed up just a few times. The chain employs TRBV20-1 and TRBJ1-2; no clear D gene. The length of the CDR3 is 10 residues. Trimming took 8 bases from V and 8 from J, leaving 12 bases between them. Germline values: CDR1 DFQATT, CDR2 SNEGSKA (reference sequence). In DNA form, the CDR3 reads TGCAGTATATCAGGCCGGGGCTACACCTTC. It codes for CSISGRGYTF.

This clone has only a few counts. The chain links TRBV5-6 to TRBJ2-7; no definite D call. Germline V gives CDR1 SGHDT, CDR2 YYEEEE. Trimming took off 8 bases at V and 0 bases at J, with 6 bases between the two ends. The CDR3 covers 11 residues. The CDR3 coding sequence is TGTGCCAGTTCGGACTCCTACGAGCAGTACGTC. It translates to CASSDSYEQYV.

The table lists this clone with a few counts. The chain couples TRBV5-5 to TRBJ1-1; 7 bases are shared with TRBD1. Germline V gene lookup returns CDR1 SGHKS and CDR2 YYEKEE (reference sequence). The J segment lost 6 bases and the V segment lost 4 bases, leaving 6 bases of the junction unmatched. This CDR3 spans 13 amino acids. CDR3 nucleotides: TGTGCCAGCAGCCCGACAGGGAAGGCTGAAGCTTTCTTT. This codes for CASSPTGKAEAFF. Filled out from reference TRBV5-5 and TRBJ1-1, the complete variable domain reads DAGVTQSPTHLIKTRGQQVTLRCSPISGHKSVSWYQQVLGQGPQFIFQYYEKEERGRGNFPDRFSARQFPNYSSELNVNALLLGDSALYLCASSPTGKAEAFFGQGTRLTVV.